The clone carrying this TCR beta chain was found once. This record belongs to a study of T cell changes during pregnancy in multiple sclerosis. This CDR3 is 18 amino acids long. V dropped 3 bases and J dropped 6; count of bases not matched to a gene: 16. Germline V CDR1 and CDR2: MNHEY, SMNVEV (reference sequence). This table comes from immunoSEQ multiplex PCR, and its TCRdb copy is limited to in-frame clones, with some not included. The sample lists tens of thousands of clones; more than 85% were seen once. The chain joins TRBV27 to TRBJ2-2; 7 bases align to TRBD1. Sequencing used peripheral blood, obtained after pregnancy. This sequence was found in a female donor in good health, enrolled as a control in a pregnancy study. In DNA form, the CDR3 reads TGTGCCAGCAGTTTCCTGGGACAGACCCTGAGCCCTCCCGGGGAGCTGTTTTTT. Amino acid sequence: CASSFLGQTLSPPGELFF.